Below, 23 T cell receptor beta chains from the same sample are listed, as sequenced in a study of human T cells and chemical hapten exposure. TCRdb re-called the RACE reads through MiXCR, storing one row per CDR3 protein. The table lists roughly 100,000 distinct CDR3 sequences, approximately 12% of them singletons, with over 1.5% in the top ten. The time point is: pre-sensitization, week 0. Regarding treatment: therapeutic diphenylcyclopropenone sensitization with weekly scalp DPC. Sample: whole blood, taken in connection with sensitization to the hapten diphenylcyclopropenone (DPC). The receptors stem from a woman aged 45-59 years with alopecia areata. Some clones in this sample may be carry-over from other donors' samples.

There are a few counts of this clonotype. The chain couples TRBV5-1 to TRBJ2-7; 7 nucleotides line up with TRBD1. Per germline, CDR1 SGHRS and CDR2 YFSETQ. There are 14 residues in the CDR3. V lost 5 bases to trimming and J lost 6 bases; unmatched junction nucleotides: 11. For the CDR3, the DNA is TGCGCCAGCAGTCACGGGACAGCTGGCTCCGAGCAGTACTTC. Encoded protein: CASSHGTAGSEQYF.

The rearrangement links TRBV7-6 to TRBJ1-6; maybe TRBD1 (6 bases). Trimming took off 4 bases at V and 9 bases at J, with 10 bases between the two ends. Germline CDR1 is SGHVS and CDR2 is FNYEAQ. This CDR3 region has 13 residues. In DNA, the CDR3 is TGTGCCAGCAGCTCACAGGGAGGTTCACCCCTCCACTTT. The encoded protein is CASSSQGGSPLHF.

The rearrangement joins TRBV28 to TRBJ2-7; D is possibly TRBD2 (5 bases). CDR3 size: 13 residues. Germline V gene data show CDR1 as MDHEN and CDR2 as SYDVKM. Trimming shortened V by 6 bases and J by 2 bases, and 11 bases separated the two germline ends. The CDR3 DNA follows: TGTGCCAGCAGAGAGGGTAATGCCTACGAGCAGTACTTC. This codes for CASREGNAYEQYF.

This chain connects TRBV7-9 to TRBJ2-1; TRBD1 aligns across 7 bases. Germline V lookup: CDR1 SEHNR, CDR2 FQNEAQ (reference sequence). CDR3 size: 15 residues. J gave up 5 bases and V 6 bases, and 10 bases lay outside the gene matches. DNA of the CDR3: TGTGCCAGCAGGCTACGAACGACAGGGAACAATGAGCAGTTCTTC. It is translated as CASRLRTTGNNEQFF.

The V and J genes are TRBV5-1 and TRBJ2-1, with 9 bases matching TRBD1. The CDR3 consists of 14 residues. Germline V gene lookup returns CDR1 SGHRS and CDR2 YFSETQ. Unmatched junction bases numbered 14, after V lost 4 bases and J lost 15 bases. This chain's CDR3 is CASSPGQGGTQRFF. The CDR3 DNA reads TGCGCCAGCAGCCCGGGACAGGGAGGCACCCAACGGTTCTTC.

This clonotype was found many times. The chain couples TRBV6-2 or TRBV6-3 to TRBJ1-5, with 7 bases fitting TRBD1. Germline CDR1 reads MNHEY; CDR2 reads SVGEGT. Germline trimming cut 2 bases from V and 4 bases from J; bases unmatched to any gene: 2. This CDR3 is built from 14 residues. CDR3 sequence (DNA): TGTGCCAGCAGTTACCCGGACAGGAATCAGCCCCAGCATTTT. Its protein product is CASSYPDRNQPQHF.

The V and J genes are TRBV18 and TRBJ2-3; tentative D call: TRBD2 (5 bases). This CDR3 region has 15 residues. CDR1 KGHSH and CDR2 LQKENI come from the germline V gene. V lost 3 bases and J 1 base, leaving 11 bases between the germline ends. CDR3 bases: TGTGCCAGCTCACCGAGGGAGAGCGGCACAGATACGCAGTATTTT. Its translation is CASSPRESGTDTQYF.

The V and J genes are TRBV10-3 and TRBJ2-1, with a weak D call TRBD2 (6 bases). The CDR3 runs to 16 residues. V was shortened by 3 bases and J by 7 bases, with 19 bases between the two germline ends. Looked up from germline, CDR1 is ENHRY and CDR2 is SYGVKD. The CDR3 spells CAISDRAGGALNEQFF. CDR3 nucleotides: TGTGCCATCAGTGACCGCGCTGGCGGGGCGTTGAATGAGCAGTTCTTC.

This chain links TRBV4-2 with TRBJ2-3; 10 nucleotides match TRBD2. The CDR3 extends over 15 amino acids. The J segment lost 4 bases and the V segment lost 4 bases, leaving 5 bases of the junction unmatched. CDR1 and CDR2 from the germline V gene are LGHNA and YNFKEQ. The DNA for the CDR3 is TGTGCCAGCAGCCCTCTTCTAGCGGGAGCAGATACGCAGTATTTT. It is translated as CASSPLLAGADTQYF.

CDR3 nucleotides: TGTGCCAGCAGCCACTCAGCGGGGGGCCCCTACGAGCAGTACTTC. Encoded protein: CASSHSAGGPYEQYF. V is TRBV7-9 and J is TRBJ2-7; 9 bases are a match to TRBD2. The CDR3 consists of 15 residues. V trimming: 5 bases; J trimming: 2 bases; junction bases outside the gene matches: 7. Germline CDR1 is SEHNR and CDR2 is FQNEAQ (reference sequence).

This clonotype has at least ten counts. The rearrangement links TRBV28 to TRBJ1-2, with a weak D call TRBD1 (5 bases). Per the germline V gene, CDR1 is MDHEN and CDR2 is SYDVKM. There are 12 residues in the CDR3. Trimming stripped 9 bases from V and 4 bases from J, with 12 bases between. CDR3 sequence reads: CASFGHPYGYTF. The CDR3, as DNA: TGTGCCAGTTTCGGACACCCCTATGGCTACACCTTC.

This clonotype came up a few times. V usage is TRBV20-1 and J usage is TRBJ2-1, with D possibly being TRBD1 or TRBD2 (5 bases each). The CDR3 loop spans 12 amino acids. V lost 7 bases to trimming and J lost 4 bases, with 11 bases between them. The V gene's germline CDR1 is DFQATT and CDR2 SNEGSKA (reference sequence). The DNA for the CDR3 is TGCAGTGTCAGGGACCTTTACAATGAGCAGTTCTTC. The encoded protein is CSVRDLYNEQFF.

This clonotype was counted a few times. The chain employs TRBV10-3 and TRBJ1-1, with 8 positions matching TRBD1. V was pared by 0 bases and J by 0 bases, with 12 bases of the junction left unmatched. The CDR3 has 19 residues. The V gene's germline CDR1 is ENHRY and CDR2 SYGVKD. CDR3 coding DNA: TGTGCCATCAGTGAGTCATTTGGGCGGACAGGGAGGATGAACACTGAAGCTTTCTTT. As protein: CAISESFGRTGRMNTEAFF.

CDR3 DNA: TGTGCCAGCAGCGTCACATCGAACACTGAAGCTTTCTTT. Translation gives CASSVTSNTEAFF. V gene TRBV5-5 combines with J gene TRBJ1-1; D is ambiguous. The CDR3 is 13 amino acids. Per germline, CDR1 SGHKS and CDR2 YYEKEE (reference sequence). V lost 4 bases and J lost 1, with 8 bases in between.

The genes are TRBV20-1 and TRBJ2-7; 9 bases map to TRBD2. The V gene's germline CDR1 is DFQATT and CDR2 SNEGSKA (reference sequence). J was trimmed by 3 bases and V by 6 bases; bases with no gene match: 9. The CDR3 loop spans 14 amino acids. The CDR3 DNA is TGCAGTGCCCCATCAGGAGCGGGAGGCTACGAGCAGTACTTC. It yields the protein CSAPSGAGGYEQYF.

A few counts support this clonotype. The chain is built from TRBV7-6 and TRBJ2-3, with TRBD2 matching over 10 bases. J gave up 0 bases and V 5 bases, and 11 bases lay outside the gene matches. The germline gives CDR1 SGHVS, CDR2 FNYEAQ. The CDR3 contains 18 residues. CDR3 in DNA: TGTGCCAGCAGCGCCCAGATTAAGCGGGGGGGTAGCACAGATACGCAGTATTTT. This sequence encodes CASSAQIKRGGSTDTQYF.

This clonotype came up a few times. For the CDR3, the DNA is TGTGCCAGCAGTTTGGGACTAGCGGGGGCCTACGAGCAGTACTTC. It encodes CASSLGLAGAYEQYF. This sequence joins TRBV28 and TRBJ2-7; 14 bases map to TRBD2. This CDR3 comprises 15 residues. Looked up from germline, CDR1 is MDHEN and CDR2 is SYDVKM. The junction had 0 bases not matched to a gene; V was cut back by 3 bases and J by 2 bases.

The chain employs TRBV29-1 and TRBJ2-1, with D unclear. Germline lookup yields CDR1 SQVTM and CDR2 ANQGSEA. The CDR3 consists of 14 residues. The ends were cut back, 7 bases at V and 1 base at J, with 14 bases in the middle. CDR3 region: CSAVEFQSYNEQFF. The DNA of the CDR3 is TGCAGCGCCGTAGAATTTCAGTCCTACAATGAGCAGTTCTTC.

As for this clonotype: Germline is not matched at one junction end, which may reflect a read error. The rearrangement uses TRBV19 and TRBJ2-5; 9 nucleotides match TRBD1. In germline, CDR1 is LNHDA, CDR2 SQIVND (reference sequence). The CDR3 contains 17 residues. The CDR3 spells CASSTGPFTGGRETQYF. The CDR3 DNA reads as TGTGCCAGCAGTACGGGGCCGTTCACAGGGGGCCGAGAGACCCAGTACTTC.

The V gene is TRBV29-1, the J gene TRBJ1-1; D remains unclear. CDR3 size: 13 residues. From germline, CDR1 is SQVTM and CDR2 ANQGSEA. The V end lost 8 bases, the J end lost 5 bases, and 18 bases lay between the germline ends. The CDR3 loop is CSTRRAVGTEAFF. The CDR3 nucleotides are TGCAGCACTCGGAGGGCGGTGGGAACTGAAGCTTTCTTT.

The count of this clonotype is one. The chain combines TRBV14 with TRBJ1-2, with D tentatively TRBD1 (5 bases). Germline V gene lookup returns CDR1 SGHDN and CDR2 FVKESK. The CDR3 spans 14 residues. Trimming removed 3 bases from V and 10 bases from J, with 18 bases in between. CDR3 in amino acids: CASSQDPRGSLYTF. The CDR3 DNA is TGTGCCAGCAGCCAGGACCCGCGGGGGAGCCTCTACACCTTC.

This clonotype was counted between two and nine times. The DNA of the CDR3 is TGCGCCAGCAGCTCCGGACAGAGTAACACTGAAGCTTTCTTT. Its protein is CASSSGQSNTEAFF. The chain recombines TRBV5-1 with TRBJ1-1; weak D call: TRBD1 (6 bases). V was shortened by 3 bases and J by 2 bases, with 11 bases between the two germline ends. CDR3 length equals 14 residues. Per germline, CDR1 SGHRS and CDR2 YFSETQ.

This clonotype was observed at least ten times. The V and J genes are TRBV28 and TRBJ1-5, with 7 bases fitting TRBD1. V shed 7 bases, J shed 1 base, and the junction held 4 bases outside the gene matches. The CDR3 is 14 residues long. Germline values: CDR1 MDHEN, CDR2 SYDVKM. CDR3 protein: CASIKGASNQPQHF. The CDR3, as DNA: TGTGCCAGCATTAAGGGGGCCAGCAATCAGCCCCAGCATTTT.